The rows below give T cell receptor beta chains drawn from one sample of a study of shared clonotypes between healthy human individuals. TCRdb's copy holds only in-frame clones and misses some; the assay was immunoSEQ multiplex PCR. The repertoire has about 1,800,000 clones, approximately 94% of them found once; the top ten carry approximately 1%. Sequencing was performed on naive CD8+ T cells sorted from blood. The receptor source for this set is a man between 18 and 29 years old in good health. The conserved cysteine and the conserved F or W are not part of the CDR3 here. For some rows the clone size is stated as once, few or many, or as a class when expanded; others skip it.

abundance	v_gene	j_gene	CDR3aa
once	TRBV10-3	TRBJ2-1	AISEAPGGSYNEQF
NA	TRBV10-1	TRBJ2-3	ASSEPPSDTQY
NA	TRBV7-9	TRBJ2-7	ASSLDPREQY
NA	TRBV2	TRBJ1-4	ASNALTAINEKLF
NA	TRBV30	TRBJ2-3	AWSVTGFTDTQY
NA	TRBV14	TRBJ2-7	ASSLRATTSYEQY
NA	TRBV2	TRBJ1-5	ASSGPPQGVSQPQH
NA	TRBV5-1	NA	ANKTGSYEQY
NA	TRBV7-9	TRBJ1-6	ASSSYLWGRSSPLH
NA	TRBV28	TRBJ2-7	ASNPLAGGYEQY
NA	TRBV6-5	TRBJ2-3	ASSSSTDTQY
NA	TRBV6-5	TRBJ1-6	ASSPDPVSNSPLH
NA	TRBV12-5	TRBJ2-1	ASGLGYNEQF
NA	TRBV27	TRBJ1-2	ASSPSLHGYT
NA	TRBV28	TRBJ2-7	ASSFGDRTYEQY
NA	TRBV7-2	TRBJ1-1	ASSYSRDGNTEAF
NA	TRBV27	TRBJ1-2	ASSLAGADGYT
NA	TRBV7-9	TRBJ1-1	ASTDGQLEAF
few	TRBV19	TRBJ1-6	ASSMAESPLH
NA	TRBV4-1	TRBJ1-1	ASSRILGTGGTEAF
NA	TRBV20-1	TRBJ2-7	SASLAGGMY
NA	TRBV30	TRBJ1-2	AWSLWTGIDYGYT
once	TRBV7-9	TRBJ1-2	ASSLGAGGSGGYT
NA	TRBV5-6	TRBJ2-3	ASRDGLLSTDTQY
once	TRBV9	TRBJ2-7	ASSVGGAASYEQY
NA	TRBV4-1	TRBJ1-6	ASDLVPGNSPLH
NA	TRBV28	TRBJ2-5	ASSQNRGFSQETQY
NA	TRBV28	TRBJ2-7	ASSPSGEHEQY
NA	TRBV4-1	TRBJ2-7	ASSQTTGAAYEQY
NA	TRBV28	TRBJ2-1	ASSLVAGGDNEQF
NA	TRBV7-2	TRBJ2-5	ASSPWTSGQGETQY
NA	TRBV6-6	TRBJ2-2	ASSSSGAGELF
NA	TRBV6-5	TRBJ2-3	ASSYSNRAGDTQY
once	TRBV6-6	TRBJ1-1	ASSYETEEAF
NA	TRBV27	TRBJ1-1	ASSLDRAHTEAF
NA	TRBV7-8	TRBJ2-7	ASSLLQGIVAYEQY
NA	TRBV29-1	TRBJ1-2	SADAGQGYGYT
NA	TRBV7-6	TRBJ2-2	ASSPGGPDTGELF
NA	TRBV28	TRBJ1-2	ASSLRGGYGYT
once	TRBV6-1	TRBJ2-7	AAHQGPPVEQY
NA	TRBV11-2	TRBJ2-7	ASSFGVPYEQY
NA	TRBV6-1	TRBJ1-1	ASRGNGVTEAF
NA	TRBV11-2	TRBJ2-2	ASSSPSGVDTGELF
NA	TRBV27	TRBJ2-7	ASSSSYEQY
NA	TRBV30	TRBJ2-5	AWSDTSGTGEETQY
once	TRBV6-6	TRBJ1-2	ASYGGANYGYT
NA	TRBV5-6	TRBJ2-7	ASSLSGGPKQY
NA	TRBV15	TRBJ2-2	ATSDLVGSGELF
NA	TRBV6-5	TRBJ1-1	ASSYSQGIRNTEAF
NA	TRBV13	TRBJ1-2	ASSLARLNYGYT
NA	TRBV28	TRBJ2-2	ASSSWHETGGADTGELF
NA	TRBV6-5	TRBJ2-7	ASSYSSGDPYEQY
NA	TRBV5-6	TRBJ2-7	ASSRDWEREGEQY
once	TRBV9	TRBJ2-1	ASSYPVGTYNEQF
NA	TRBV7-9	TRBJ2-1	ASSTTNEQF